The entry below describes one T cell receptor (beta chain). The antigen is not known. A junction end diverges from the germline sequence, so it may reflect a read error. Each sample gave at least 7 million isolated PBMCs. Extraction yielded at least 5 micrograms of total RNA per sample. The authors ran a second PCR of roughly 6 to 12 cycles using a sample-barcoded 5' primer and a J-beta primer mix. Via MiXCR, TCRdb re-called the 5' RACE reads, giving one row per CDR3 protein. The repertoire holds over 500,000 distinct CDR3 sequences, over 40% seen once, with roughly 14% in the top ten. The sample comes from a study of blood T cells in healthy people across ages. Study results and caveats: CMV status of donors was not determined, possibly confounding expanded clonotype changes. Researchers said unsorted PBMCs prevented a conclusive naive versus antigen-experienced comparison.

Material: blood. This receptor was taken from a woman older than 75 in good health.

CDR3 region: CASSRQGAAFF. CDR3 nucleotides: TGCGCCAGCAGCCGACAGGGCGCGGCTTTCTTT. The gene calls are TRBV7-8 and TRBJ1-1, with 7 bases that match TRBD1. This CDR3 has 11 residues. Germline-derived CDR1 and CDR2 are SGHVS and FQNEAQ.